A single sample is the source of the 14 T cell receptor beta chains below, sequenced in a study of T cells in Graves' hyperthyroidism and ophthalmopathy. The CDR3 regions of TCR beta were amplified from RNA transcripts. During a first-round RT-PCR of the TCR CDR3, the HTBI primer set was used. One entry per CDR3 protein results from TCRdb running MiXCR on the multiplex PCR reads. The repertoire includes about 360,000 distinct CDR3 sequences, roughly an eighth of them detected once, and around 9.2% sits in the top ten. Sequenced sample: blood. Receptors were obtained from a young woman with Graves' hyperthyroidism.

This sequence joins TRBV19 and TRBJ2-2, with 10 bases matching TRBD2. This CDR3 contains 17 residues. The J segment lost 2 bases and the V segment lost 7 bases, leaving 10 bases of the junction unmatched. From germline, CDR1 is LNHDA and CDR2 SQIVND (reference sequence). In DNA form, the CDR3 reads TGTGCCAGTAAATTTGTCGGGACTAGCGTCAACACCGGGGAGCTGTTTTTT. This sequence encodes CASKFVGTSVNTGELFF.

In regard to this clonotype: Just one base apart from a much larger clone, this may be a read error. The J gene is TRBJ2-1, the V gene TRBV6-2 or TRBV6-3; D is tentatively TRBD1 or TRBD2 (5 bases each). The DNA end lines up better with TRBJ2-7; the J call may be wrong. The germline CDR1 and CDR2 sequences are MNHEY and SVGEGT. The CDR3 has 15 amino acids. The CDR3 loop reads CASSTSGTLYNEQYF. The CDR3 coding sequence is TGTGCCAGCAGCACCTCAGGGACCCTCTACAATGAGCAGTACTTC.

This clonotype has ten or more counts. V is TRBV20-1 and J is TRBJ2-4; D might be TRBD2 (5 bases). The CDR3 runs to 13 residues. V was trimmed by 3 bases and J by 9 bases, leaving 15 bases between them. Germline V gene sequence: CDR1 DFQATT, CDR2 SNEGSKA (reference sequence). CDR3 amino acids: CSARGPEGIIQYF. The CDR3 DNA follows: TGCAGTGCTAGGGGTCCTGAGGGCATCATTCAGTACTTC.

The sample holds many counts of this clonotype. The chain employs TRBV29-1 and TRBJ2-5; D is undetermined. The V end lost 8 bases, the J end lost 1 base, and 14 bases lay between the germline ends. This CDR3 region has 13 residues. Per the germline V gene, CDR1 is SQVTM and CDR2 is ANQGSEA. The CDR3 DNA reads TGCAGCCCTGATGACTTTCTCCAAGAGACCCAGTACTTC. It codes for CSPDDFLQETQYF.

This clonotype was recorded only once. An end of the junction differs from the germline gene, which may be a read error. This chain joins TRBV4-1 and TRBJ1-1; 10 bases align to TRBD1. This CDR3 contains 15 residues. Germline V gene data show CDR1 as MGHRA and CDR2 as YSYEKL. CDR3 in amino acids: CASSRDRGLNTGAFF. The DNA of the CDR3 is TGCGCCAGCAGCCGAGACAGGGGGCTGAACACTGGAGCTTTCTTT.

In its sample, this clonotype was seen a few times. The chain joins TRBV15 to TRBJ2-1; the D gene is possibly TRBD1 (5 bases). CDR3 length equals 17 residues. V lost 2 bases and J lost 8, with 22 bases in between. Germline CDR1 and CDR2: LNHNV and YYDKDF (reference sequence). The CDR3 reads CATSRITRVFDLDEQFF. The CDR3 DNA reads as TGTGCCACCAGCAGAATTACCAGGGTGTTCGATTTGGATGAGCAGTTCTTC.

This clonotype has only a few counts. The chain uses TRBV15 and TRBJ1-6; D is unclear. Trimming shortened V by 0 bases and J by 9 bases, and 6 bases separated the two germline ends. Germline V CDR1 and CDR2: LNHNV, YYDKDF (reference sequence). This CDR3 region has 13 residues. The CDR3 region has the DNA TGTGCCACCAGCAGAGAACGGGGTTCACCCCTCCACTTT. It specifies CATSRERGSPLHF.

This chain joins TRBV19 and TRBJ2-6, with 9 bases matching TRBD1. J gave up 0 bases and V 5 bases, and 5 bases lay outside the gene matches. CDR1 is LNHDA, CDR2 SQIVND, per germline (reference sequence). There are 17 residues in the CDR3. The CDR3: CASSSGTGSSGANVLTF. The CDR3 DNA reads TGTGCCAGTAGTTCCGGGACAGGGAGCTCTGGGGCCAACGTCCTGACTTTC.

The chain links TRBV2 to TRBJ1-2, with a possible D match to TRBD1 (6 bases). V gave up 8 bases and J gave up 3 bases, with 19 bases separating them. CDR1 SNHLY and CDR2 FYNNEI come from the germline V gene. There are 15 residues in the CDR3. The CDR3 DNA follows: TGTGCCAGCTCATCTTCCCCAGGGGCTGACTATGGCTACACCTTC. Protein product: CASSSSPGADYGYTF.

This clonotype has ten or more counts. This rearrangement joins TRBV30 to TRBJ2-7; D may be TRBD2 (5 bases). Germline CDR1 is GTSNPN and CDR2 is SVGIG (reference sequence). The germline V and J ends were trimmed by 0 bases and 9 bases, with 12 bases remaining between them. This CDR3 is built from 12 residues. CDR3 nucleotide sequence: TGTGCCTGGAGTGTAGAGGGCTATGGGCAGTACTTC. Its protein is CAWSVEGYGQYF.

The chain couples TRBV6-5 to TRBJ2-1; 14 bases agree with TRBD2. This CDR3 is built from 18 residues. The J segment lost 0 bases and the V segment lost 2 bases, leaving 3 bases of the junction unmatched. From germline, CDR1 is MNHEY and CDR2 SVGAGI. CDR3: CASSYGLAGGISYNEQFF. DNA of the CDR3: TGTGCCAGCAGTTACGGACTAGCGGGGGGCATCTCCTACAATGAGCAGTTCTTC.

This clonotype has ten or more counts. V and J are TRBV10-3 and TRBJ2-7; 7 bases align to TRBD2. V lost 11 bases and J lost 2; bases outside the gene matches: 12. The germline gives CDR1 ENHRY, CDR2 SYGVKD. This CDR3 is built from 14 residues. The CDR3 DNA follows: TGTGCCGCGGGCACTAGCGTCGTCCCCTACGAGCAGTACTTC. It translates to CAAGTSVVPYEQYF.

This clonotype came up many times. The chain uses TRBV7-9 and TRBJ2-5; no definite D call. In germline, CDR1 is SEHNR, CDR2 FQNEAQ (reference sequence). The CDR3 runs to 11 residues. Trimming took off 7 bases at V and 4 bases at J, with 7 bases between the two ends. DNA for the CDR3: TGTGCCAGCATCGGAAGAGAGACCCAGTACTTC. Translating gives CASIGRETQYF.

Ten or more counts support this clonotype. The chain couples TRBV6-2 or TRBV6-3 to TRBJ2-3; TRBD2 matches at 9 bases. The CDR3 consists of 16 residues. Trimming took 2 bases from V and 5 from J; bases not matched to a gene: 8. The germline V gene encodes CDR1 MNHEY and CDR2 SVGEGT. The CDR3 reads CASSYSPSGNQDTQYF. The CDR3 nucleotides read TGTGCCAGCAGTTACAGTCCTAGCGGGAATCAAGATACGCAGTATTTT.